The clone carrying this TCR beta chain was seen at least ten times. The antigen is undetermined. Used for diagnoses were clinical symptoms, serum thyroxine and TRAb, thyroid ultrasound and orbital computed tomography. This specimen comes from a study of T cells in Graves' hyperthyroidism and ophthalmopathy. V dropped 0 bases and J dropped 7; count of bases not matched to a gene: 2. The length of the CDR3 is 15 residues. Germline values: CDR1 LNHDA, CDR2 SQIVND (reference sequence). Amplified TCR beta CDR3 regions derived from RNA transcripts. A first-round RT-PCR of the TCR CDR3 used the HTBI primer set. From the multiplex PCR reads, TCRdb called clonotypes with MiXCR, one entry per CDR3 protein. The sample includes almost 600,000 distinct CDR3 sequences, about 14% of them seen just once. Notes on the study in general: Most thyroid-expanded clonotypes above 0.001 were also found in blood.

The rearrangement links TRBV19 to TRBJ2-1; 11 bases align to TRBD2. The source is a woman in her twenties or thirties with Graves' hyperthyroidism that later progressed to Graves' ophthalmopathy. The material sequenced was blood. For the CDR3, the DNA is TGTGCCAGTAGTATAGAGAGGACTAGCGGGAATGAGCAGTTCTTC. Translation: CASSIERTSGNEQFF.